This T cell receptor beta chain was captured by sequencing in a study of OX40 agonist ivuxolimab in advanced cancers. Using immunoSEQ multiplex PCR, the repertoire was profiled, and TCRdb retains in-frame clones only, with some absent. The table has roughly 88,000 clones, around 87% seen once. The V gene's germline CDR1 is MDHEN and CDR2 SYDVKM. The CDR3 contains 15 residues. V dropped 6 bases and J dropped 6 bases, with 21 bases sitting between them. The rearrangement joins TRBV28 to TRBJ2-7, with a weak D call TRBD2 (5 bases). This receptor was identified in an adult with an advanced solid tumor such as melanoma, head and neck, liver or kidney cancer. The sample in question was CD4+ or CD8+ T cells sorted from blood, obtained in a trial of the OX40 agonist ivuxolimab. The CDR3 sequence: CASRGQLNLRGEQYF. For the CDR3, the DNA is TGTGCCAGCAGAGGCCAGCTGAATCTCCGGGGCGAGCAGTACTTC.